This entry lists 18 T cell receptor beta chains sequenced from one sample in a study of T cell responses to AZD1222 COVID-19 vaccine. Using immunoSEQ multiplex PCR, the repertoire was profiled, and TCRdb retains in-frame clones only, with some absent. Here the sample spans 100,000 to 150,000 clones, 92% being singletons. Here the sequenced sample was peripheral blood, taken on day 0 of AZD1222 vaccination. These receptors were taken from an adult in good health.

The chain links TRBV7-9 to TRBJ2-1, with TRBD2 identical over 15 bases. CDR3 length equals 17 residues. With 4 bases clipped from V and 3 bases from J, the junction kept 4 bases outside the gene matches. Germline V gives CDR1 SEHNR, CDR2 FQNEAQ (reference sequence). CDR3 nucleotide sequence: TGTGCCAGCAGCTCAGGACTAGCGGGAGGGATCTACAATGAGCAGTTCTTC. Protein sequence: CASSSGLAGGIYNEQFF.

This sequence joins TRBV29-1 and TRBJ2-4; TRBD1 agrees at 7 bases. The CDR3 has 12 residues. V trimming: 6 bases; J trimming: 7 bases; junction bases outside the gene matches: 6. Germline V CDR1 and CDR2: SQVTM, ANQGSEA. CDR3 nucleotides: TGCAGCGTCGACAGGGTCGAGAACATTCAGTACTTC. Protein sequence: CSVDRVENIQYF.

V and J are TRBV5-4 and TRBJ1-1; perhaps TRBD1 as D (6 bases). The germline V gene has CDR1 SGHNT and CDR2 YYREEE (reference sequence). V lost 4 bases to trimming and J lost 7 bases, with 11 bases between them. The CDR3 has 12 residues. CDR3 nucleotides: TGTGCCAGCAGCCGACAGGACGGTGAAGCTTTCTTT. This translates into CASSRQDGEAFF.

The J gene is TRBJ2-3, the V gene TRBV29-1, with a possible D match to TRBD1 (6 bases). In germline, CDR1 is SQVTM, CDR2 ANQGSEA. The CDR3 has 13 amino acids. With 4 bases removed from V and 0 bases from J, the gap between germline ends came to 8 bases. The CDR3 protein is CSVATGSTDTQYF. The DNA of the CDR3 is TGCAGCGTTGCTACAGGGAGCACAGATACGCAGTATTTT.

The table lists this clone with a few counts. The rearrangement joins TRBV4-1 to TRBJ1-1, with a weak D call TRBD1 (5 bases). The CDR3 length is 14 residues. The V end lost 6 bases, the J end lost 2 bases, and 13 bases lay between the germline ends. Germline V gives CDR1 MGHRA, CDR2 YSYEKL. The CDR3 reads CASRGVLKNTEAFF. As DNA, the CDR3 is TGCGCCAGCAGGGGGGTACTAAAAAACACTGAAGCTTTCTTT.

The rearrangement links TRBV18 to TRBJ1-4, with 8 bases lining up with TRBD1. After removal of 8 bases from V and 7 bases from J, the junction contained 12 bases not matched to a gene. Germline V CDR1 and CDR2: KGHSH, LQKENI. This CDR3 has 15 amino acids. The CDR3 bases are TGTGCCAGCCGCCCCTGGACAGGGAACGGTGAAAAACTGTTTTTT. It yields the protein CASRPWTGNGEKLFF.

The chain links TRBV5-4 to TRBJ1-4, with a possible D match to TRBD1 (5 bases). The germline V gene encodes CDR1 SGHNT and CDR2 YYREEE (reference sequence). The CDR3 is 14 residues long. The V end lost 0 bases, the J end lost 8 bases, and 11 bases lay between the germline ends. In nucleotides, the CDR3 is TGTGCCAGCAGCTTGGGGGGGATAAGGGAAAAACTGTTTTTT. Its translation is CASSLGGIREKLFF.

The CDR3 nucleotides read TGCGCCAGCAGCTTGGTGGCACGAGCTAACTATGGCTACACCTTC. This sequence encodes CASSLVARANYGYTF. The gene calls are TRBV5-1 and TRBJ1-2; D is uncertain. V shed 0 bases and J shed 0 bases, with 9 bases lying between them. Germline-derived CDR1 and CDR2 are SGHRS and YFSETQ. The CDR3 is 15 amino acids.

The J gene is TRBJ2-7, the V gene TRBV28; D is perhaps TRBD1 (5 bases). CDR1 is MDHEN, CDR2 SYDVKM, per germline. The V end was cut by 3 bases, the J end by 6 bases, with 9 bases between. The CDR3 runs to 12 residues. This CDR3 reads CASSFTGVEQYF. Written as DNA, the CDR3 is TGTGCCAGCAGTTTTACAGGAGTCGAGCAGTACTTC. Full variable domain (rest looked up from reference TRBV28 and TRBJ2-7): DVKVTQSSRYLVKRTGEKVFLECVQDMDHENMFWYRQDPGLGLRLIYFSYDVKMKEKGDIPEGYSVSREKKERFSLILESASTNQTSMYLCASSFTGVEQYFGPGTRLTVT.

The V call is TRBV19, the J call TRBJ1-1; D remains unclear. V dropped 10 bases and J dropped 8 bases, with 14 bases sitting between them. There are 11 residues in the CDR3. Germline CDR1 is LNHDA and CDR2 is SQIVND (reference sequence). CDR3 sequence reads: CATLSRAEAFF. In DNA form, the CDR3 reads TGTGCCACCTTGAGCCGGGCGGAAGCTTTCTTT. The full variable domain, in which reference TRBV19 and TRBJ1-1 provide the parts outside the CDR3, is DGGITQSPKYLFRKEGQNVTLSCEQNLNHDAMYWYRQDPGQGLRLIYYSQIVNDFQKGDIAEGYSVSREKKESFPLTVTSAQKNPTAFYLCATLSRAEAFFGQGTRLTVV.

This clone occurred once. J is TRBJ2-7 and V is TRBV3-1 (or the pseudogene TRBV3-2); D is unresolved. In germline, CDR1 is LGHDT, CDR2 YNNKEL (reference sequence). Deletions cut 5 bases from V and 4 bases from J, with 9 bases between. The CDR3 covers 12 residues. DNA of the CDR3: TGTGCCAGCAGCTACTCACTATACGAGCAGTACTTC. It is translated as CASSYSLYEQYF.

The rearrangement joins TRBV30 to TRBJ2-1; perhaps TRBD1 as D (5 bases). The CDR3 runs 14 residues. Between the trimmed V and J ends, which lost 3 bases and 2 bases, there was a span of 11 bases. Germline CDR1 GTSNPN, CDR2 SVGIG (reference sequence). Here the CDR3 reads CAWRRQPAYNEQFF. The DNA of the CDR3 is TGTGCCTGGAGAAGACAGCCTGCCTACAATGAGCAGTTCTTC.

The chain has TRBV7-2 and TRBJ2-7; D is uncertain. The CDR3 consists of 14 residues. Germline values: CDR1 SGHTA, CDR2 FQGNSA. V shed 5 bases and J shed 0 bases, with 11 bases lying between them. The DNA of the CDR3 is TGTGCCAGCAGCCAAACGCCAGTCTCCTACGAGCAGTACTTC. Its translation is CASSQTPVSYEQYF.

This sequence joins TRBV30 and TRBJ1-3; 9 bases fit TRBD1. With 2 bases clipped from V and 2 bases from J, the junction kept 7 bases outside the gene matches. This CDR3 is 16 amino acids long. The germline V gene encodes CDR1 GTSNPN and CDR2 SVGIG (reference sequence). The CDR3 coding sequence is TGTGCCTGGAGTTGGGCAGGACAGGGGCCTGGAAACACCATATATTTT. It codes for CAWSWAGQGPGNTIYF.

The chain links TRBV19 to TRBJ1-2; no definite D call. V lost 6 bases to trimming and J lost 7 bases, with 18 bases between them. The germline V gene encodes CDR1 LNHDA and CDR2 SQIVND (reference sequence). The CDR3 is 14 amino acids. The CDR3 sequence: CASSNRWVVRGYTF. The DNA of the CDR3 is TGTGCCAGTAGCAACCGTTGGGTAGTTCGTGGCTACACCTTC.

The chain links TRBV6-6 to TRBJ1-3; TRBD1 agrees at 7 bases. With 4 bases clipped from V and 4 bases from J, the junction kept 10 bases outside the gene matches. Per the germline V gene, CDR1 is MNHNY and CDR2 is SVGAGI (reference sequence). This CDR3 contains 16 residues. For the CDR3, the DNA is TGTGCCAGCAGTTTACCCATCTCGGGACAGGGAAACACCATATATTTT. Protein sequence: CASSLPISGQGNTIYF.

The CDR3 here is CASLRDAGNTIYF. The CDR3 bases are TGTGCCAGCCTCCGGGACGCAGGAAACACCATATATTTT. The gene calls are TRBV2 and TRBJ1-3, with a possible D match to TRBD1 (5 bases). Per germline, CDR1 SNHLY and CDR2 FYNNEI. The CDR3 has 13 amino acids. V lost 8 bases to trimming and J lost 4 bases, with 12 bases between them.

In its sample, this clone was seen a few times. The chain joins TRBV9 to TRBJ1-2; TRBD1 might be the D (6 bases). CDR1 is SGDLS and CDR2 is YYNGEE in the germline V gene. The CDR3 is 15 residues long. The germline V and J ends were trimmed by 1 base and 0 bases, with 10 bases remaining between them. This CDR3 reads CASSVLGHANYGYTF. CDR3 nucleotides: TGTGCCAGCAGCGTACTGGGACACGCTAACTATGGCTACACCTTC.